Shown below are 27 T cell receptor beta chains from a single sample sequenced in a study of monozygotic twins with inflammatory bowel disease. TCRdb re-called the 5' RACE reads and catalogs CDR3 proteins one per entry, DNA excluded. Here the sample table reports over 120,000 distinct CDR3 sequences. Sequenced: blood. Receptor source: a human donor with ulcerative colitis or Crohn's disease, or a healthy co-twin of an affected twin (not recorded which).

This chain joins TRBV10-3 and TRBJ1-6. CDR1 ENHRY and CDR2 SYGVKD come from the germline V gene. The CDR3 is 12 residues long. CDR3 sequence reads: CAISDPNSPLHF.

V gene TRBV7-8 combines with J gene TRBJ2-1; the D call of TRBD2 rests on TCRdb alone, since no DNA is present to check it. The CDR3 extends over 19 amino acids. Per germline, CDR1 SGHVS and CDR2 FQNEAQ. This CDR3 is CASSLALGNGPSGRNEQFF.

The chain has TRBV7-2 and TRBJ2-3. The CDR3 is 15 amino acids. The germline gives CDR1 SGHTA, CDR2 FQGNSA. The CDR3: CASSLIGQAGDTQYF.

The CDR3 reads CATSPGADSTDTQYF. The V and J genes are TRBV10-3 and TRBJ2-3; lacking DNA, the TRBD1 call made by TCRdb goes unchecked. This CDR3 is built from 15 residues. Germline CDR1 is ENHRY and CDR2 is SYGVKD.

V is TRBV6-1 and J is TRBJ2-7; TCRdb picks TRBD2, but there is no DNA to check that call. Germline V gene lookup returns CDR1 MNHNS and CDR2 SASEGT. This CDR3 has 14 amino acids. CDR3 loop: CASSGAGSTYEQYF.

CDR3: CASSDTGGNEQFF. The chain is built from TRBV28 and TRBJ2-1; TCRdb names TRBD1, which stays unverified in the absence of DNA. Per the germline V gene, CDR1 is MDHEN and CDR2 is SYDVKM. The CDR3 spans 13 residues.

The chain uses TRBV20-1 and TRBJ1-1. This CDR3 has 11 amino acids. Germline V gene data show CDR1 as DFQATT and CDR2 as SNEGSKA (reference sequence). The CDR3 sequence is CSARFNTEAFF.

The V call is TRBV9, the J call TRBJ2-7; TCRdb outputs TRBD2, but without DNA this stays unchecked. Germline V lookup: CDR1 SGDLS, CDR2 YYNGEE. The CDR3 sequence is 14 residues long. CDR3 sequence reads: CASSVGDQRAEQYF.

The chain combines TRBV10-3 with TRBJ1-1; TCRdb gives TRBD1 as the D gene, but with no DNA this cannot be confirmed. CDR1 and CDR2 (germline): ENHRY, SYGVKD. The CDR3 runs to 15 residues. CDR3 protein: CAISESLKGAPEAFF.

CDR3 in amino acids: CASSELSESSYNEQFF. The chain joins TRBV6-1 to TRBJ2-1. This CDR3 contains 16 residues. Germline CDR1 is MNHNS and CDR2 is SASEGT.

The chain couples TRBV12-3 or TRBV12-4 to TRBJ2-7. This CDR3 contains 13 residues. CDR3 sequence: CASSFKDSDEQYF.

CDR3 residues: CVSSFQGPPGNTIYF. This sequence joins TRBV27 and TRBJ1-3. Germline CDR1 MNHEY, CDR2 SMNVEV (reference sequence). The CDR3 totals 15 residues.

The chain couples TRBV28 to TRBJ2-4; the TCRdb call, TRBD1, lacks DNA for checking. Germline V gene sequence: CDR1 MDHEN, CDR2 SYDVKM. CDR3 length: 13 amino acids. Here the CDR3 reads CASSLGVENIQYF.

This chain connects TRBV20-1 to TRBJ2-1; TCRdb's D gene call, TRBD2, goes unchecked for lack of DNA. CDR1 is DFQATT and CDR2 is SNEGSKA in the germline V gene (reference sequence). CDR3 size: 15 residues. The CDR3 is CSATIGGAHNDEQFF.

The V gene is TRBV7-3, the J gene TRBJ2-2; TCRdb designates TRBD2, a call that cannot be tested without DNA. This CDR3 is 17 amino acids long. Per the germline V gene, CDR1 is SGHTA and CDR2 is FQGTGA. This CDR3 is CASSFNSGRENTGELFF.

The chain carries TRBV5-1 and TRBJ1-2; TCRdb selects TRBD1, and the lack of DNA leaves this call unchecked. Germline V lookup: CDR1 SGHRS, CDR2 YFSETQ. The CDR3 extends over 14 amino acids. The CDR3 region is CASSLPGGGDGYTF.

The rearrangement uses TRBV5-1 and TRBJ2-2. Per germline, CDR1 SGHRS and CDR2 YFSETQ. CDR3 length: 12 residues. CDR3 sequence: CASSSGPVELFF.

The rearrangement links TRBV20-1 to TRBJ2-1. Germline values: CDR1 DFQATT, CDR2 SNEGSKA (reference sequence). The CDR3 sequence is 14 residues long. CDR3 sequence: CSAPKRISYNEQFF.

This chain's CDR3 is CASSRDRFSYEQYF. The V and J genes are TRBV7-2 and TRBJ2-7; as DNA is missing, the TRBD1 call by TCRdb cannot be tested. Germline values: CDR1 SGHTA, CDR2 FQGNSA. CDR3 length: 14 amino acids.

The chain joins TRBV15 to TRBJ1-3. Germline CDR1 LNHNV, CDR2 YYDKDF (reference sequence). The length of the CDR3 is 14 residues. CDR3 sequence: CATSRDSSGNTIYF.

This chain links TRBV7-2 with TRBJ2-7; TCRdb selects TRBD2, and the lack of DNA leaves this call unchecked. Germline CDR1 and CDR2: SGHTA and FQGNSA. The CDR3 loop spans 15 amino acids. The CDR3 spells CASSLIAGLEHEQYF.

The chain joins TRBV12-3 or TRBV12-4 to TRBJ2-3; TCRdb lists TRBD1, though no DNA is available to test this call. The CDR3 loop spans 15 amino acids. The CDR3 region is CASSYTGQSTDTQYF.

The rearrangement uses TRBV27 and TRBJ1-1; TCRdb picks TRBD1, but there is no DNA to check that call. CDR1 is MNHEY and CDR2 is SMNVEV in the germline V gene (reference sequence). CDR3 length equals 13 residues. The CDR3 loop reads CAGSPSQQGRAFF.

J is TRBJ2-5 and V is TRBV20-1; the TRBD1 assignment by TCRdb is unverifiable without DNA. Germline V gene sequence: CDR1 DFQATT, CDR2 SNEGSKA (reference sequence). CDR3 size: 13 residues. CDR3 loop: CSALRTGEETQYF.

The chain uses TRBV20-1 and TRBJ1-5. The germline V gene encodes CDR1 DFQATT and CDR2 SNEGSKA (reference sequence). The length of the CDR3 is 15 residues. CDR3 loop: CSARDWQYSNQPQHF.

The gene calls are TRBV5-1 and TRBJ2-2; TCRdb picks TRBD2, but there is no DNA to check that call. The germline V gene has CDR1 SGHRS and CDR2 YFSETQ. This CDR3 region has 14 residues. The CDR3 region is CASRSGGRTGELFF.

V gene TRBV18 combines with J gene TRBJ2-3. This CDR3 has 13 residues. The V gene's germline CDR1 is KGHSH and CDR2 LQKENI. The CDR3 spells CASSWIKTDTQYF.